The 5 T cell receptor beta chains below come from one sample, sequenced in a study of chemoradiotherapy in HPV16-positive cancers. Using immunoSEQ multiplex PCR, the repertoire was profiled, and TCRdb retains in-frame clones only, with some absent. The sample gives about 1,800 clones, roughly 85% of which show up once; 8.5% to 10% is in the top ten. This specimen was tumor tissue, taken from a patient who underwent chemoradiotherapy. Source of these receptors: a human donor with HPV-associated anogenital cancer.

The rearrangement links TRBV10-1 to TRBJ2-3; no definite D call. This CDR3 spans 12 amino acids. V dropped 6 bases and J dropped 11 bases, with 15 bases sitting between them. Germline V gene lookup returns CDR1 WNHNN and CDR2 SYGVQD (reference sequence). CDR3 protein: CASRAGPRGQYF. CDR3 DNA sequence: TGCGCCAGCAGGGCCGGGCCCCGCGGGCAGTATTTT.

A single count supports this clone. This chain uses TRBV29-1 with TRBJ2-5; 11 bases line up with TRBD1. This CDR3 is 16 amino acids long. With 5 bases clipped from V and 5 bases from J, the junction kept 13 bases outside the gene matches. CDR1 SQVTM and CDR2 ANQGSEA come from the germline V gene. CDR3 nucleotide sequence: TGCAGCGTTCCCGTGTTGGGGGACAGGGGGTGGGAGACCCAGTACTTC. Its translation is CSVPVLGDRGWETQYF.

This clone was observed a single time. The chain employs TRBV30 and TRBJ1-6; D unclear. V was pared by 2 bases and J by 10 bases, with 9 bases between. Germline loops: CDR1 GTSNPN, CDR2 SVGIG (reference sequence). The CDR3 consists of 12 residues. The DNA for the CDR3 is TGTGCCTGGAGTCTGCAACAGTCACCCCTCCACTTT. As protein: CAWSLQQSPLHF.

This rearrangement joins TRBV9 to TRBJ2-7, with TRBD2 matching over 7 bases. Trimming cost V 0 bases and J 4 bases; bases outside gene matches: 10. The CDR3 sequence is 16 residues long. Germline-derived CDR1 and CDR2 are SGDLS and YYNGEE. The CDR3 reads CASSVEGGRVGYEQYF. CDR3 bases: TGTGCCAGCAGCGTAGAAGGCGGGAGAGTGGGGTACGAGCAGTACTTC.

The chain is built from TRBV7-9 and TRBJ2-7; D is perhaps TRBD1 (5 bases). Trimming removed 1 base at V and 6 bases at J, with 13 bases between. There are 14 residues in the CDR3. Per germline, CDR1 SEHNR and CDR2 FQNEAQ (reference sequence). In nucleotides, the CDR3 is TGTGCCAGCAGCTTAGACAGGATTGGTGGCGAGCAGTACTTC. This encodes CASSLDRIGGEQYF.